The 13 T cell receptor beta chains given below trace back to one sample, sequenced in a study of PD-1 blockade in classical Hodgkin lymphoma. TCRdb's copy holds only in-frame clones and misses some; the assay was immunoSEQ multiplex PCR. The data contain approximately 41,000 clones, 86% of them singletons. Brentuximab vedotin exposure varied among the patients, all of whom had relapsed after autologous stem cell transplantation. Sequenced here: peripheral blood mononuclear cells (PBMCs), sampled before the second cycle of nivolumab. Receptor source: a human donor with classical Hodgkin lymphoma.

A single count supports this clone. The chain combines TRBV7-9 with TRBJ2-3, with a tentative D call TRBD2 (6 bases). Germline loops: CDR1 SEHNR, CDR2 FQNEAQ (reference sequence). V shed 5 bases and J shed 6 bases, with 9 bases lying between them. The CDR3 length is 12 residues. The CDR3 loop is CASSQGGDTQYF. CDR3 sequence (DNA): TGTGCCAGCAGCCAAGGAGGGGATACGCAGTATTTT. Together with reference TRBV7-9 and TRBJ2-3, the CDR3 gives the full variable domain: DTGVSQNPRHKITKRGQNVTFRCDPISEHNRLYWYRQTLGQGPEFLTYFQNEAQLEKSRLLSDRFSAERPKGSFSTLEIQRTEQGDSAMYLCASSQGGDTQYFGPGTRLTVL.

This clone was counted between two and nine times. CDR3 amino acids: CASKPQGVQGAYEQYF. DNA of the CDR3: TGTGCCAGCAAGCCCCAAGGAGTACAGGGGGCCTACGAGCAGTACTTC. This chain connects TRBV28 to TRBJ2-7; 8 bases agree with TRBD1. V shed 7 bases, J shed 2 bases, and the junction held 13 bases outside the gene matches. CDR3 size: 16 residues. The germline CDR1 and CDR2 sequences are MDHEN and SYDVKM.

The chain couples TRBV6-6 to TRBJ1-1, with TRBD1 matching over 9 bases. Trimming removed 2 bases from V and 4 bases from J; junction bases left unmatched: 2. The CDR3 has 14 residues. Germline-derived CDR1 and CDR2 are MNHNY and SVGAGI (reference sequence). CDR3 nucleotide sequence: TGTGCCAGCAGTTACGACAGGGGGAGCACTGAAGCTTTCTTT. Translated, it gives CASSYDRGSTEAFF.

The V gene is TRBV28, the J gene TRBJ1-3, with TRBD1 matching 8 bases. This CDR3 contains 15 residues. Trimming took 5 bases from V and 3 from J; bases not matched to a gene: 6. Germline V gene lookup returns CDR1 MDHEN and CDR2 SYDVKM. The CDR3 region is CASSPPTGGGNTIYF. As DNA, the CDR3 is TGTGCCAGCAGTCCCCCCACAGGGGGTGGAAACACCATATATTTT. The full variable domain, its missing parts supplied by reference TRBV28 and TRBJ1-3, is DVKVTQSSRYLVKRTGEKVFLECVQDMDHENMFWYRQDPGLGLRLIYFSYDVKMKEKGDIPEGYSVSREKKERFSLILESASTNQTSMYLCASSPPTGGGNTIYFGEGSWLTVV.

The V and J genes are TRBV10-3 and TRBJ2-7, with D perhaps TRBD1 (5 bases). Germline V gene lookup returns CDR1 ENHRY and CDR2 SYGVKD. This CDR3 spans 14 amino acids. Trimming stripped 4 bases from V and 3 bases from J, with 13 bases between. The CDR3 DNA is TGTGCCATCAGTGGGTCGACAGATAGCTACGAGCAGTACTTC. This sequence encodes CAISGSTDSYEQYF.

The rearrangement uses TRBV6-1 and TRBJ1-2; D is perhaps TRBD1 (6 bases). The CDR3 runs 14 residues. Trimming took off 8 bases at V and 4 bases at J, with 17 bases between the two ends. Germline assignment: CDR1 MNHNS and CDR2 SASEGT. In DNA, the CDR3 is TGTGCCAGCTCCGAAAGGGTCAGGGGCTATGGCTACACCTTC. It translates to CASSERVRGYGYTF.

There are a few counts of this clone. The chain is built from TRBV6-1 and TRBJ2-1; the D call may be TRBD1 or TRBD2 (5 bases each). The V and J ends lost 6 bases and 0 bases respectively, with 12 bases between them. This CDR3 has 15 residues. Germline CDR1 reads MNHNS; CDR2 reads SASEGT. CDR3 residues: CASSPRDGSYNEQFF. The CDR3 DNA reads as TGTGCCAGCAGCCCCCGGGACGGCTCCTACAATGAGCAGTTCTTC.

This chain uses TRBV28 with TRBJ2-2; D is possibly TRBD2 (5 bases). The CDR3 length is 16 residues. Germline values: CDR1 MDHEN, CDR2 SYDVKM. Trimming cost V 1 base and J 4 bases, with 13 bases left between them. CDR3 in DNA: TGTGCCAGCAGTTTATTCTCGGGGAGAGGCACCGGGGAGCTGTTTTTT. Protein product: CASSLFSGRGTGELFF.

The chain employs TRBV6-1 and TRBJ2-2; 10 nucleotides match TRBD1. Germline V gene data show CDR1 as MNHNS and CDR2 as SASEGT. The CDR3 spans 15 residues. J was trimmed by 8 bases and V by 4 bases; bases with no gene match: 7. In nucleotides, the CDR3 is TGTGCCAGCAGTGCGACAGGGGGCGTAACGGGGGAGCTGTTTTTT. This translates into CASSATGGVTGELFF.

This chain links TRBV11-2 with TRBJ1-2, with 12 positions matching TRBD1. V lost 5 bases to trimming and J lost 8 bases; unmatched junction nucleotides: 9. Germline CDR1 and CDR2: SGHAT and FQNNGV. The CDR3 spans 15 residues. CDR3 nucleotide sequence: TGTGCCAGCAGCAGACGGGACAGGGGGCCGAGGGGCTACACCTTC. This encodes CASSRRDRGPRGYTF.

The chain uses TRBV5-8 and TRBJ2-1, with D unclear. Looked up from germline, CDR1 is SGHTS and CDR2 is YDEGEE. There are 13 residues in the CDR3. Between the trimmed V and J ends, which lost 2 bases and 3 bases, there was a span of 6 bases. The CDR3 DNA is TGTGCCAGCAGCTTCGGCGTCTACAATGAGCAGTTCTTC. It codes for CASSFGVYNEQFF.

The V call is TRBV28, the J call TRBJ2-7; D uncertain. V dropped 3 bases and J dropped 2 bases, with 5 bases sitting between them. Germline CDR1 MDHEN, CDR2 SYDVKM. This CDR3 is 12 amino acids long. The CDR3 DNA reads TGTGCCAGCAGTTTGTACACCTACGAGCAGTACTTC. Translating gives CASSLYTYEQYF.

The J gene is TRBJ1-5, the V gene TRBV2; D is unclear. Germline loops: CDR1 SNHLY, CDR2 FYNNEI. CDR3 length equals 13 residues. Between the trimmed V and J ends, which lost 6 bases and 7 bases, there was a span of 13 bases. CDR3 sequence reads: CASSAGLWQPQHF. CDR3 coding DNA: TGTGCCAGCAGCGCAGGATTGTGGCAGCCCCAGCATTTT.